The 29 T cell receptor beta chains listed next were all sequenced from one sample in a study of breast tumors, draining lymph nodes, adjacent tissues. TCRdb ran MiXCR on the multiplex PCR reads and lists one entry per CDR3 protein. The sample records about 89,000 distinct CDR3 sequences, around 29% being singletons. The lymph nodes were axillary draining lymph nodes from breast cancer patients. The sequenced material came from axillary lymph node tissue. The receptors stem from a female donor with breast cancer. Some clones in this sample may be carry-over from other donors' samples.

The genes are TRBV7-2 and TRBJ2-5; 12 positions match TRBD2. This CDR3 is built from 17 residues. Germline lookup yields CDR1 SGHTA and CDR2 FQGNSA. The V and J ends lost 1 base and 4 bases, in that order; junction bases with no gene match: 7. CDR3: CASSLVPSGRDGETQYF. The CDR3, as DNA: TGTGCCAGCAGCTTAGTTCCTAGCGGGAGGGACGGAGAGACCCAGTACTTC.

Comments on this clonotype: This may be a read error, as it is one base from a much larger clone. The CDR3 end shows no conserved phenylalanine or tryptophan, and so a read error is likely. The chain carries TRBV27 and TRBJ1-2; TRBD1 matches at 9 bases. Germline V gives CDR1 MNHEY, CDR2 SMNVEV (reference sequence). The CDR3 runs to 17 residues. V lost 5 bases, J lost 1 base, and 11 bases stayed unmatched. The CDR3 DNA reads TGTGCCAGCAGTCCCTCGCTACGACAGGGGGTTAACTATGGCTACACCTCC. Translated, it gives CASSPSLRQGVNYGYTS.

The chain is built from TRBV20-1 and TRBJ1-6, with TRBD1 as a possible D gene (5 bases). Trimming shortened V by 2 bases and J by 11 bases, and 19 bases separated the two germline ends. CDR3 length equals 15 residues. Germline CDR1 reads DFQATT; CDR2 reads SNEGSKA (reference sequence). The CDR3 here is CSARQDTFYSPPLHF. In DNA, the CDR3 is TGCAGTGCTAGACAGGACACTTTCTATAGTCCACCCCTCCACTTT.

At least ten counts were recorded for this clonotype. The chain employs TRBV20-1 and TRBJ2-1; D may be TRBD1 (6 bases). Looked up from germline, CDR1 is DFQATT and CDR2 is SNEGSKA (reference sequence). The CDR3 loop spans 14 amino acids. V was clipped by 6 bases and J by 0 bases, with 12 bases between them. CDR3 in amino acids: CSARDTNSYNEQFF. In nucleotides, the CDR3 is TGCAGTGCCCGGGACACCAACTCCTACAATGAGCAGTTCTTC.

This chain uses TRBV5-1 with TRBJ1-1; D not certain. From germline, CDR1 is SGHRS and CDR2 YFSETQ. Trimming removed 0 bases from V and 2 bases from J, with 8 bases in between. This CDR3 comprises 14 residues. Here the CDR3 reads CASSLDRLNTEAFF. The CDR3 DNA follows: TGCGCCAGCAGCTTGGACAGACTAAACACTGAAGCTTTCTTT. Full variable domain (rest looked up from reference TRBV5-1 and TRBJ1-1): KAGVTQTPRYLIKTRGQQVTLSCSPISGHRSVSWYQQTPGQGLQFLFEYFSETQRNKGNFPGRFSGRQFSNSRSEMNVSTLELGDSALYLCASSLDRLNTEAFFGQGTRLTVV.

This clonotype was detected ten times or more. The rearrangement links TRBV24-1 to TRBJ2-6; the D gene is possibly TRBD1 (5 bases). The CDR3 length is 14 residues. CDR1 is KGHDR, CDR2 SFDVKD, per germline. Trimming removed 6 bases from V and 4 bases from J, with 9 bases in between. CDR3 nucleotide sequence: TGTGCCACCAGTCCAGGGCACGGGGCCAACGTCCTGACTTTC. Protein: CATSPGHGANVLTF.

This clonotype appeared many times. The chain couples TRBV20-1 to TRBJ2-7; D gene uncertain. Between the trimmed V and J ends, which lost 1 base and 0 bases, there was a span of 4 bases. CDR3 length: 12 residues. The V gene's germline CDR1 is DFQATT and CDR2 SNEGSKA (reference sequence). The CDR3 region has the DNA TGCAGTGCTAGAGGGTACTCCTACGAGCAGTACTTC. Translating gives CSARGYSYEQYF.

Concerning this clonotype itself: This sequence may be a read error, since a much larger clone differs from it by one base. The rearrangement uses TRBV27 and TRBJ2-5; D uncertain. CDR3 length: 14 residues. CDR1 MNHEY and CDR2 SMNVEV come from the germline V gene (reference sequence). The ends were cut back, 5 bases at V and 4 bases at J, with 14 bases in the middle. The CDR3 DNA follows: TGTGCCAGCAGTCTGTCCCCAAACGGAGAGACCCAGTACTTC. As protein: CASSLSPNGETQYF.

Worth noting for this clonotype: Given a much more abundant clone one base away, this may be a read error. This chain connects TRBV11-3 to TRBJ1-3; D is undetermined. This CDR3 comprises 13 residues. Germline CDR1 is SGHNT and CDR2 is YENEEA. CDR3 sequence reads: CASSLGQGTTIYF. The CDR3 DNA reads TGTGCCAGCAGCTTAGGACAAGGAACCACCATATATTTT.

This clonotype has more than one count but fewer than ten. The chain employs TRBV6-2 or TRBV6-3 and TRBJ2-1; weak D call: TRBD1 (5 bases). Germline V lookup: CDR1 MNHEY, CDR2 SVGEGT. The V and J ends lost 2 bases and 4 bases respectively, with 9 bases between them. CDR3 length: 14 residues. As DNA, the CDR3 is TGTGCCAGCAGTTACCTGACAGAGTACAATGAGCAGTTCTTC. This sequence encodes CASSYLTEYNEQFF.

In this sample, this clonotype turned up many times. This sequence joins TRBV7-6 and TRBJ2-6; the D is unclear. CDR1 SGHVS and CDR2 FNYEAQ come from the germline V gene. The length of the CDR3 is 14 residues. Trimming took off 5 bases at V and 3 bases at J, with 8 bases between the two ends. The CDR3 bases are TGTGCCAGCAGCCTAACGGGTGGGGCCAACGTCCTGACTTTC. Translating gives CASSLTGGANVLTF.

As for this clonotype: A much bigger clone sits one base away, suggesting this may be a read error. V is TRBV6-2 or TRBV6-3 and J is TRBJ2-5; D is ambiguous. Germline V gene data show CDR1 as MNHEY and CDR2 as SVGEGT. The CDR3 loop spans 15 amino acids. CDR3 DNA: TGTACCAGCAGTTACTCGAAGCAAAGCCAAGAGACCCAGTACTTC. This codes for CTSSYSKQSQETQYF.

This clonotype was seen repeatedly, ten times or more. The chain joins TRBV5-1 to TRBJ1-3; D not certain. Germline values: CDR1 SGHRS, CDR2 YFSETQ. CDR3 length: 16 amino acids. With 1 base removed from V and 4 bases from J, the gap between germline ends came to 15 bases. The CDR3 coding sequence is TGCGCCAGCAGCTTGAGTACCGGGAACCCCGGAAACACCATATATTTT. It encodes CASSLSTGNPGNTIYF. The variable domain in full, completed from reference TRBV5-1 and TRBJ1-3, reads KAGVTQTPRYLIKTRGQQVTLSCSPISGHRSVSWYQQTPGQGLQFLFEYFSETQRNKGNFPGRFSGRQFSNSRSEMNVSTLELGDSALYLCASSLSTGNPGNTIYFGEGSWLTVV.

This clonotype appeared many times. The chain carries TRBV18 and TRBJ2-5; the D gene is possibly TRBD2 (5 bases). Trimming left V 6 bases short and J 4 bases short, with 15 bases between. The CDR3 has 14 residues. Germline V gene data show CDR1 as KGHSH and CDR2 as LQKENI. The CDR3 loop is CASSPSGSGETQYF. The CDR3 nucleotides read TGTGCCAGCTCCCCCTCGGGGTCGGGAGAGACCCAGTACTTC.

This clonotype was seen only once. No conserved phenylalanine or tryptophan ends this CDR3, so it is likely a read error. V is TRBV6-1 and J is TRBJ1-3; 12 bases agree with TRBD1. Per the germline V gene, CDR1 is MNHNS and CDR2 is SASEGT. The CDR3 runs to 15 residues. The CDR3 sequence is CAGRTGQGAVNTIYL. CDR3 DNA: TGTGCCGGCAGGACGGGACAGGGGGCCGTGAACACCATATATCTT.

This clonotype was recorded only once. It is unclear where the CDR3 begins or ends on the DNA, so no DNA is shown, and the CDR3 is as TCRdb lists it. CDR3 region: CASSRLANSYEQYFGPGYTF. The chain employs TRBV6-6 and TRBJ1-2. Germline assignment: CDR1 MNHNY and CDR2 SVGAGI (reference sequence). The CDR3 has 20 amino acids, counting both end residues.

CDR3 bases: TGCAGTGCTAGACTCCGGGGGGCAACGGAGGTCCCCCACCCCTGGGAGACCCAGTACTTC. Protein product: CSARLRGATEVPHPWETQYF. The chain employs TRBV20-1 and TRBJ2-5; a weak D match, TRBD2 (7 bases). V lost 2 bases and J 5 bases, leaving 33 bases between the germline ends. The CDR3 runs 20 residues. Germline assignment: CDR1 DFQATT and CDR2 SNEGSKA (reference sequence).

Many counts were recorded for this clonotype. V and J are TRBV12-3 or TRBV12-4 and TRBJ2-1, with 8 bases fitting TRBD2. Germline trimming cut 7 bases from V and 5 bases from J; bases unmatched to any gene: 10. This CDR3 comprises 15 residues. CDR3 sequence (DNA): TGTGCCAGCACCTCCGGGAGGGCTGGAAACAATGAGCAGTTCTTC. Its protein is CASTSGRAGNNEQFF.

This clonotype came up many times. CDR3 DNA: TGTGCCAGCAAGGACACTAATTCACCCCTCCACTTT. Its translation: CASKDTNSPLHF. This chain joins TRBV28 and TRBJ1-6; D perhaps matches TRBD1 (5 bases). V was clipped by 7 bases and J by 6 bases, with 7 bases between them. CDR1 is MDHEN and CDR2 is SYDVKM in the germline V gene. The CDR3 sequence is 12 residues long.

This clonotype was observed many times. The chain recombines TRBV5-1 with TRBJ1-4; possibly TRBD1 for D (6 bases). The V end was cut by 0 bases, the J end by 7 bases, with 10 bases between. The CDR3 covers 14 residues. Looked up from germline, CDR1 is SGHRS and CDR2 is YFSETQ. CDR3 sequence: CASSLAGVGEKLFF. CDR3 DNA sequence: TGCGCCAGCAGCTTGGCAGGGGTCGGTGAAAAACTGTTTTTT.

The rearrangement links TRBV5-1 to TRBJ1-4; 9 bases map to TRBD1. V shed 7 bases and J 8 bases; nucleotides not matched to a gene: 18. The germline gives CDR1 SGHRS, CDR2 YFSETQ. The CDR3 covers 17 residues. CDR3 bases: TGCGCCAGCGGCCTTCCATCTAACAGGGGGCGAAGAGAAAAACTGTTTTTT. It translates to CASGLPSNRGRREKLFF.

Comment on this clonotype: This may arise from a read error, as a much more abundant clone is one base away. V is TRBV6-2 or TRBV6-3 and J is TRBJ1-2; D is unresolved. The CDR3 is made up of 16 amino acids. Germline CDR1 MNHEY, CDR2 SVGEGT. The ends were cut back, 5 bases at V and 0 bases at J, with 16 bases in the middle. Written as DNA, the CDR3 is TGTGCCAGCAGTCACGAAGTCGCGAGAGCTAACTATGGCTACACCTTC. This translates into CASSHEVARANYGYTF.

This clonotype was counted at least ten times. This chain connects TRBV29-1 to TRBJ2-1, with TRBD2 matching 7 bases. This CDR3 has 15 amino acids. V lost 2 bases to trimming and J lost 3 bases; unmatched junction nucleotides: 7. The germline CDR1 and CDR2 sequences are SQVTM and ANQGSEA. The CDR3 bases are TGCAGCGTTGAATTTTCGGCTAGCGGCTACAATGAGCAGTTCTTC. Encoded protein: CSVEFSASGYNEQFF.

This clonotype was detected many times. This chain links TRBV5-1 with TRBJ2-7; 10 nucleotides match TRBD1. The CDR3 runs to 16 residues. CDR1 is SGHRS and CDR2 is YFSETQ in the germline V gene. Trimming took 1 base from V and 6 from J; bases not matched to a gene: 10. CDR3 bases: TGCGCCAGCAGCTTGATCCCTAAGACAGGGGGCTCCGAGCAGTACTTC. It codes for CASSLIPKTGGSEQYF.

At least ten counts were recorded for this clonotype. V gene TRBV20-1 combines with J gene TRBJ2-7; TRBD2 matches at 10 bases. The CDR3 has 16 amino acids. Losses at the gene ends were 1 base for V and 7 bases for J; bases not matched to a gene: 13. Germline CDR1 DFQATT, CDR2 SNEGSKA (reference sequence). CDR3 nucleotides: TGCAGTGCTAGAGCCAGGACCCCTAGCGGGAGTGTTGAGCAGTACTTC. It codes for CSARARTPSGSVEQYF.

V gene TRBV19 combines with J gene TRBJ1-5; TRBD1 matches at 11 bases. Trimming removed 4 bases from V and 8 bases from J; junction bases left unmatched: 7. The CDR3 loop spans 15 amino acids. Germline CDR1 LNHDA, CDR2 SQIVND (reference sequence). Here the CDR3 reads CASSTGTGGWEPQHF. CDR3 in DNA: TGTGCCAGTAGTACCGGGACAGGGGGATGGGAGCCCCAGCATTTT.

Many counts were recorded for this clonotype. The rearrangement links TRBV18 to TRBJ2-1; D remains unclear. The germline V gene encodes CDR1 KGHSH and CDR2 LQKENI. The CDR3 is 15 residues long. Trimming took off 4 bases at V and 5 bases at J, with 15 bases between the two ends. CDR3 nucleotides: TGTGCCAGCTCACTAGGGCTAGTTCGTGACAATGAGCAGTTCTTC. It translates to CASSLGLVRDNEQFF. The whole variable domain, remainder taken from reference TRBV18 and TRBJ2-1, is NAGVMQNPRHLVRRRGQEARLRCSPMKGHSHVYWYRQLPEEGLKFMVYLQKENIIDESGMPKERFSAEFPKEGPSILRIQQVVRGDSAAYFCASSLGLVRDNEQFFGPGTRLTVL.

The gene calls are TRBV10-3 and TRBJ2-7; D is perhaps TRBD1 or TRBD2 (8 bases each). CDR1 and CDR2 from the germline V gene are ENHRY and SYGVKD. The CDR3 runs 18 residues. Trimming took off 10 bases at V and 6 bases at J, with 34 bases between the two ends. For the CDR3, the DNA is TGTGCCACCACCGGCCGGGGCAGGGGGCTGCGGGAGGCTGGCGAGCAGTACTTC. Protein: CATTGRGRGLREAGEQYF.

Concerning this clonotype itself: Since a much larger clone is just one base distant, this may be a read error. The rearrangement joins TRBV6-4 to TRBJ2-1; 9 nucleotides agree with TRBD2. CDR3 length: 16 residues. CDR1 and CDR2 from the germline V gene are MRHNA and SNTAGT. The CDR3 is CAGSDSSSGRYNEQFF. In DNA, the CDR3 is TGTGCCGGCAGTGACTCGAGTAGCGGGAGATATAATGAGCAGTTCTTC.